Sequencing of this T cell receptor (beta chain) was carried out in a study of cytomegalovirus exposure and HLA in healthy donors. This CDR3 is built from 13 residues. V shed 2 bases and J shed 9 bases, with 11 bases lying between them. Germline loops: CDR1 WSHSY, CDR2 SAAADI. Worth noting for this clone: Its antigen is not identified.

Amplification used 60 Vbeta primers and 13 Jbeta primers. In the original workflow: Later, an analysis found 65 million to 85 million unique TCR beta chains, and 10 million to 11 million of these were shared. The data were produced by immunoSEQ multiplex PCR, yet TCRdb's version contains in-frame clones alone and is incomplete. That table furnishes V, J and clone size, whereas the DNA furnished D and trimming. The sample holds fewer than 350,000 clones, 80% to 90% seen once. Study-wide results and limits: The investigators catalogued some 160 TCR beta chains as cytomegalovirus-associated.

This clonotype originated in a woman younger than 35 in good health and CMV-seronegative. Sequencing was done on a sample of PBMCs. The chain carries TRBV10-2 and TRBJ2-4, with D perhaps matching TRBD1 (5 bases). The CDR3 protein is CASSEAGIAIQYF. CDR3 nucleotide sequence: TGCGCCAGCAGTGAGGCAGGGATTGCCATTCAGTACTTC.